Listed below are T cell receptor beta chains from one sample, sequenced in a study of T-cell reconstitution after alpha-beta-depleted transplantation in children. TCRdb ran MiXCR on the PCR reads and lists one entry per CDR3 protein. The profile shows approximately 210,000 distinct CDR3 sequences, 13% to 15% of them singletons. Specimen: PBMCs from the stem cell graft donor, collected from the stem cell graft. These receptors were obtained from a human donor who donated a stem cell graft to a child with acute lymphoblastic leukemia. The CDR3 runs from the conserved cysteine through the conserved F or W. The D gene is left open where the match is weak. Expanded clones are given a class, and other clones once, few, many or no size at all.

v_gene	j_gene	abundance	d_gene	CDR3nt	CDR3aa
TRBV25-1	TRBJ1-5	many	.	TGTGCCAGCAGTGACGGGGGGGGTTCAGGGCCCCAGCATTTT	CASSDGGGSGPQHF
TRBV29-1	TRBJ1-1	many	.	TGCAGCGTTGAATCTGGGGAGTATGCTTTCTTT	CSVESGEYAFF
TRBV7-2	TRBJ2-1	many	.	TGTGCCAGCAGCTTAGCGGGTCCCGATGAGCAGTTCTTC	CASSLAGPDEQFF
TRBV7-6	TRBJ1-1	many	.	TGTGCCAGCAGCTTAGACGAGGGGAGGTACACTGAAGCTTTCTTT	CASSLDEGRYTEAFF
TRBV5-1	TRBJ1-5	many	.	TGCGCCAGCAGCCGACCATGGGGAAGGGCGGTTCAGCCCCAGCATTTT	CASSRPWGRAVQPQHF
TRBV20-1	TRBJ2-1	many	TRBD2	TGCAGTGCTCCTATTGCGGGAGGGGACAATGAGCAGTTCTTC	CSAPIAGGDNEQFF
TRBV20-1	TRBJ2-1	many	TRBD2	TGCAGTGCTAGTCTCCTAGCGGGAGTATATGAGCAGTTCTTC	CSASLLAGVYEQFF
TRBV7-2	TRBJ2-5	few	.	TGTGCCAGCAGGAGGCAAACCGGGACGGAAGAGACCCAGTACTTC	CASRRQTGTEETQYF
TRBV28	TRBJ2-1	many	.	TGTGCCAGCAGTCCCCCCTGGGACATCTTCTACAATGAGCAGTTCTTC	CASSPPWDIFYNEQFF
TRBV20-1	TRBJ1-2	many	.	TGCAGTGCTAGAGATGAAGGGCTGAAGGGGCGTGGCTACACCTTC	CSARDEGLKGRGYTF
TRBV9	TRBJ1-5	many	TRBD1	TGTGCCAGCAGCACCGGGACAGGGCGCCAGCCCCAGCATTTT	CASSTGTGRQPQHF
TRBV28	TRBJ2-4	.	.	TGTGCCAGCGGGGGTGGTGCGGAAGGCGAAAACAGTCAGTACTTC	CASGGGAEGENSQYF
TRBV18	TRBJ2-3	many	.	TGTGCCAGCTCTACTAGCACAGATACGCAGTATTTT	CASSTSTDTQYF
TRBV7-8	TRBJ1-4	many	TRBD1	TGTGCCAGCAGCCCTCGGGGTGGCAGGGGGCGTACTAATGAAAAACTGTTTTTT	CASSPRGGRGRTNEKLFF
TRBV24-1	TRBJ2-3	.	TRBD1	TGTGCCACCAGTGACCGCAGACAGGGGGCAGATACGCAGTATTTT	CATSDRRQGADTQYF
TRBV20-1	TRBJ1-1	many	TRBD1	TGCAGTGCTAGAGTCGGCTACCGCAGGGGGCAAGGGAACACTGAAGCTTTCTTT	CSARVGYRRGQGNTEAFF
TRBV20-1	TRBJ2-7	many	.	TGCAGTGCTAGAGATTCCAGGACACCTAAGGACGAGCAGTACTTC	CSARDSRTPKDEQYF
TRBV5-1	TRBJ2-2	many	.	TGCGCCAGCAGCCCAGCACCCCAGACAATCGCGAACACCGGGGAGCTGTTTTTT	CASSPAPQTIANTGELFF
TRBV5-1	TRBJ2-6	many	TRBD1	TGCGCCAGCAGTTGGACAGGGCCCTCTGGGGCCAACGTCCTGACTTTC	CASSWTGPSGANVLTF
TRBV5-1	TRBJ2-3	many	.	TGCGCCAGCAGCTTGGCCCCGTCCCCCACAGATACGCAGTATTTT	CASSLAPSPTDTQYF
TRBV5-1	TRBJ2-3	.	TRBD2	TGCGCCAGCAGCCCAAAGACTAGCGGGGGGGGAGCCGATACGCAGTATTTT	CASSPKTSGGGADTQYF
TRBV5-1	TRBJ2-3	many	.	TGCGCCAGCAGCCCAACAGGGGGGGGCACAGATACGCAGTATTTT	CASSPTGGGTDTQYF
TRBV19	TRBJ2-2	many	TRBD2	TGTGCCAGTAGTATAGATCTAGCGGGGAACACCGGGGAGCTGTTTTTT	CASSIDLAGNTGELFF
TRBV7-9	TRBJ1-2	.	.	TGTGCCAGCAGCTTAGCCCGGGCCCTGTCTTATGGCTACACCTTC	CASSLARALSYGYTF
TRBV7-9	TRBJ2-7	many	TRBD1	TGTGCCAGCACCCCAGGGACAGGGGGCTTCTACGAGCAGTACTTC	CASTPGTGGFYEQYF
TRBV5-1	TRBJ2-4	many	.	TGCGCCAGCAGCTTAACAGGGGAGGGAAACATTCAGTACTTC	CASSLTGEGNIQYF
TRBV12-3/TRBV12-4	TRBJ2-6	.	.	TGTGCCAGCAGTTTAAGTGGGAGGCCTCTCTCTGGGGCCAACGTCCTGACTTTC	CASSLSGRPLSGANVLTF
TRBV10-3	TRBJ2-7	many	.	TGTGCCATCAGTGCAGGGGACTACACCTACGAGCAGTACTTC	CAISAGDYTYEQYF
TRBV5-1	TRBJ2-7	many	.	TGCGCCAGCAGCTTGGCCGCTGGGGAGGTTGCCTACGAGCAGTACTTC	CASSLAAGEVAYEQYF
TRBV7-8	TRBJ2-5	many	TRBD2	TGTGCCAGCAGCTCCAGGACTAGCGGAGAGACCCAGTACTTC	CASSSRTSGETQYF
TRBV29-1	TRBJ1-5	many	.	TGCAGCGTTGGTGGCCGTGGGGGCGATCAGCCCCAGCATTTT	CSVGGRGGDQPQHF
TRBV28	TRBJ1-1	once	.	TGTGCCAGCAGGTTCCCCGAAGATGGGGGTAACACTGAAGCTTTCTTT	CASRFPEDGGNTEAFF
TRBV12-3/TRBV12-4	TRBJ2-7	many	TRBD2	TGTGCCAGCAGTCGTCGGGGCAGGGGACTAGCGGGAGGATCCAAGGAGCAGTACTTC	CASSRRGRGLAGGSKEQYF
TRBV12-3/TRBV12-4	TRBJ1-5	.	TRBD1	TGTGCCAGCAGTTTAGCGGGACAGGGGGGGTATAGCAATCAGCCCCAGCATTTT	CASSLAGQGGYSNQPQHF
TRBV10-3	TRBJ2-2	many	.	TGTGCCTCCCACCGAGACTCAAACACCGGGGAGCTGTTTTTT	CASHRDSNTGELFF
TRBV11-2	TRBJ2-7	.	.	TGTGCCAGCAGCCGCCCCGGGACTCTATACGAGCAGTACTTC	CASSRPGTLYEQYF
TRBV7-2	TRBJ2-3	few	TRBD2	TGTGCCAGCAGCTTAGTTGCGGGAGGAGATACGCAGTATTTT	CASSLVAGGDTQYF
TRBV18	TRBJ2-3	.	TRBD1	TGTGCCAGCTCACCGACAGGGGGCAGCACAGATACGCAGTATTTT	CASSPTGGSTDTQYF
TRBV12-3/TRBV12-4	TRBJ1-5	.	.	TGTGCCAGCAGCTCCCACGCCCGACAGTACGATCAGCCCCAGCATTTT	CASSSHARQYDQPQHF
TRBV5-1	TRBJ1-4	many	.	TGCGCCAGCAGCACTGACAGGCTGCGGAATGAAAAACTGTTTTTT	CASSTDRLRNEKLFF
TRBV5-1	TRBJ2-3	.	.	TGCGCCGGCAGTCCCGCTAGGTCGACCGGCGATACGCAGTATTTT	CAGSPARSTGDTQYF
TRBV12-3/TRBV12-4	TRBJ2-5	.	.	TGTGCCAGCAGTTTGAGGGGAGATGGGGAGACCCAGTACTTC	CASSLRGDGETQYF
TRBV27	TRBJ2-7	many	.	TGTGCCAGCAGTTCCCTACAGTCCCTCTCCTACGAGCAGTACTTC	CASSSLQSLSYEQYF
TRBV3-1	TRBJ2-6	many	TRBD1	TGTGCCAGCAGCAGACCGTCCGGGACAGGGGATTACTCTGGGGCCAACGTCCTGACTTTC	CASSRPSGTGDYSGANVLTF
TRBV7-9	TRBJ1-6	many	.	TGTGCCAGCAGCCCCGACCTCCGGGGATATAATTCACCCCTCCACTTT	CASSPDLRGYNSPLHF
TRBV30	TRBJ2-2	few	.	TGTGCCTTAAGGAAGGGGGCCGGGGAGCTGTTTTTT	CALRKGAGELFF
TRBV20-1	TRBJ2-2	.	TRBD2	TGCAGTGCTAGGGTCTTAGGAGCGGGAGATCTCGGGGAGCTGTTTTTT	CSARVLGAGDLGELFF
TRBV15	TRBJ1-1	many	.	TGTGCCACCAGCAGCTACGGACTTGTGATTGAAGCTTTCTTT	CATSSYGLVIEAFF
TRBV12-5	TRBJ2-5	many	.	TGTGCTAGTGCCCCCTGGCTAGTAGCGGAGACCCAGTACTTC	CASAPWLVAETQYF
TRBV12-3/TRBV12-4	TRBJ1-1	many	.	TGTGCCAGCAGTTTAACCGGGATCACTGAAGCTTTCTTT	CASSLTGITEAFF
TRBV20-1	TRBJ1-1	few	.	TGCAGTGCTAGAGATATGCCCGGGCAGGGAGGCACTGAAGCTTTCTTT	CSARDMPGQGGTEAFF
TRBV12-5	TRBJ1-2	many	TRBD1	TGTGCTAGTGGTCTCCCGACAGGGAGATTTTATGGCTACACCTTC	CASGLPTGRFYGYTF
TRBV13	TRBJ1-4	many	TRBD1	TGTGCCAGCAGCTCTACAGACAGGGGCGGACTGTTTTTT	CASSSTDRGGLFF